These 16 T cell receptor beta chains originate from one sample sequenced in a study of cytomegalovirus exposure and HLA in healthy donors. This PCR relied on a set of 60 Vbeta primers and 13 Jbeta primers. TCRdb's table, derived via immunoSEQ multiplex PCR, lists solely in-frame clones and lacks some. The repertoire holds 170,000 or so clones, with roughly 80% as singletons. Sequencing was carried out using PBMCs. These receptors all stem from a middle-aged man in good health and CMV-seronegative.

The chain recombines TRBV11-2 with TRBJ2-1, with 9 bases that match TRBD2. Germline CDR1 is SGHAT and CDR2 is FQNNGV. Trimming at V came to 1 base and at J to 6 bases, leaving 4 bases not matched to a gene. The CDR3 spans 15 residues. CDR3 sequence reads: CASSLGSGSLNEQFF. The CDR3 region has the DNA TGTGCCAGCAGCTTAGGTAGCGGGAGTCTCAATGAGCAGTTCTTC.

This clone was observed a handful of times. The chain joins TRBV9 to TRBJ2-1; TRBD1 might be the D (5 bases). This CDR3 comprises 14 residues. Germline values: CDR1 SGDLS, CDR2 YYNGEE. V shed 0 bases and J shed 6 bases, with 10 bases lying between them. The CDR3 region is CASSVGLRGNEQFF. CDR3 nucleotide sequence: TGTGCCAGCAGCGTAGGCCTAAGGGGCAATGAGCAGTTCTTC. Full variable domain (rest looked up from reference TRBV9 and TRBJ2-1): DSGVTQTPKHLITATGQRVTLRCSPRSGDLSVYWYQQSLDQGLQFLIQYYNGEERAKGNILERFSAQQFPDLHSELNLSSLELGDSALYFCASSVGLRGNEQFFGPGTRLTVL.

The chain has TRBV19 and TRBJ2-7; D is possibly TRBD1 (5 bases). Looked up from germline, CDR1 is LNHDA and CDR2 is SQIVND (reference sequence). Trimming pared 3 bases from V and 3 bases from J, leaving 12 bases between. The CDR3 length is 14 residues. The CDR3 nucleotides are TGTGCCAGTAGTATCGCCGGACATCTCTACGAGCAGTACTTC. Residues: CASSIAGHLYEQYF.

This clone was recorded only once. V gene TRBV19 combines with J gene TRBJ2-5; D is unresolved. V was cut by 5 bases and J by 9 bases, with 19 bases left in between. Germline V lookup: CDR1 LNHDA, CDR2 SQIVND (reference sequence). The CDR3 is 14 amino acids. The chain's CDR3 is CASSANGLLEAQYF. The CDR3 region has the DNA TGTGCCAGTAGTGCGAATGGCCTTCTCGAGGCCCAGTACTTC.

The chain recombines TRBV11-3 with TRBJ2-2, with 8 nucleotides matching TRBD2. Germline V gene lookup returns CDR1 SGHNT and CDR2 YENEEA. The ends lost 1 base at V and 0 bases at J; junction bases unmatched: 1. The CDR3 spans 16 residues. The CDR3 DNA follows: TGTGCCAGCAGCTTAGGCGGGGGGACGAACACCGGGGAGCTGTTTTTT. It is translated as CASSLGGGTNTGELFF.

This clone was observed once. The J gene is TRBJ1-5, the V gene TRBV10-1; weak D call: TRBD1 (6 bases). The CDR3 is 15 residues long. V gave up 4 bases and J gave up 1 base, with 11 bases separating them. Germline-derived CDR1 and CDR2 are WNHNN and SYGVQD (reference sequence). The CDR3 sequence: CASSGQGNSNQPQHF. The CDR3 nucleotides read TGCGCCAGCAGTGGGCAGGGGAACAGCAATCAGCCCCAGCATTTT.

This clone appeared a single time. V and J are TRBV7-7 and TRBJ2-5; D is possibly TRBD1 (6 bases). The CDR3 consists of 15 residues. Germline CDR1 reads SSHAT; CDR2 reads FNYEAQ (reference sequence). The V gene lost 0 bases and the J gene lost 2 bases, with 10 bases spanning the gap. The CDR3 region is CASSLAGQKQETQYF. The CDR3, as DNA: TGTGCCAGCAGCTTAGCCGGACAGAAGCAAGAGACCCAGTACTTC.

The CDR3 DNA reads as TGTGCCAGCAGCTTAGACCCTTCCAGGGGGGTGAACACTGAAGCTTTCTTT. This translates into CASSLDPSRGVNTEAFF. This chain links TRBV7-9 with TRBJ1-1; 7 nucleotides match TRBD1. CDR3 length equals 17 residues. J was trimmed by 0 bases and V by 1 base; bases with no gene match: 8. The V gene's germline CDR1 is SEHNR and CDR2 FQNEAQ (reference sequence).

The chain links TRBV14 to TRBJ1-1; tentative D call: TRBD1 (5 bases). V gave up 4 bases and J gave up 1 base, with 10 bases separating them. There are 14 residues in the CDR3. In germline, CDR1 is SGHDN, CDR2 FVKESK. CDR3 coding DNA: TGTGCCAGCAGCCGCCGCGGGGGGAACACTGAAGCTTTCTTT. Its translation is CASSRRGGNTEAFF. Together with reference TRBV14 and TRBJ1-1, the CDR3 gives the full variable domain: EAGVTQFPSHSVIEKGQTVTLRCDPISGHDNLYWYRRVMGKEIKFLLHFVKESKQDESGMPNNRFLAERTGGTYSTLKVQPAELEDSGVYFCASSRRGGNTEAFFGQGTRLTVV.

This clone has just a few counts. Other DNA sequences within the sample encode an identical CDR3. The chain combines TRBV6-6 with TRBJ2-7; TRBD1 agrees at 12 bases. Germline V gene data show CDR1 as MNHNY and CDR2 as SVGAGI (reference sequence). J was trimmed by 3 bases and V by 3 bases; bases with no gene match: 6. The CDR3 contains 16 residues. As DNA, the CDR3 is TGTGCCAGCAGTTATTCTGGGACAGGGGGCTTCTACGAGCAGTACTTC. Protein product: CASSYSGTGGFYEQYF.

The DNA for the CDR3 is TGCGCCAGCAGCCCGGGCAGGGGGGACACTGAAGCTTTCTTT. Encoded protein: CASSPGRGDTEAFF. The V gene is TRBV5-1, the J gene TRBJ1-1; 7 bases match TRBD1. This CDR3 is 14 amino acids long. CDR1 SGHRS and CDR2 YFSETQ come from the germline V gene. Unmatched junction bases numbered 6, after V lost 4 bases and J lost 3 bases.

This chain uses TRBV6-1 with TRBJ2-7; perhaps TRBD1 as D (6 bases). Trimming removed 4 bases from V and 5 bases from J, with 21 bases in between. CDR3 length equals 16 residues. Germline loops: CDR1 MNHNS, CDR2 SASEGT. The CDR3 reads CASSVPRTVSRDEQYF. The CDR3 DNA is TGTGCCAGCAGTGTACCCCGGACAGTTTCTAGGGACGAGCAGTACTTC.

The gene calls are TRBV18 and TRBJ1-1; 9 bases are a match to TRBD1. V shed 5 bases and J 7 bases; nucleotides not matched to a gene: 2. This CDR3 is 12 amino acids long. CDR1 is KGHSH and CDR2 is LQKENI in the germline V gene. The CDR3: CASSTGQGEAFF. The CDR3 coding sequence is TGTGCCAGCTCAACGGGACAGGGTGAAGCTTTCTTT.

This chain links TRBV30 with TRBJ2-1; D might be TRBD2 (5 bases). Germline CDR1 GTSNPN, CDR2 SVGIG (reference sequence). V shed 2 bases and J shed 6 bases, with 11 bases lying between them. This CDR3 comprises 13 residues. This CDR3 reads CAWSSGAANEQFF. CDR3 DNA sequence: TGTGCCTGGAGTAGCGGTGCGGCCAATGAGCAGTTCTTC. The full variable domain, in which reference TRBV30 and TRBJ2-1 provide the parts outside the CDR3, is SQTIHQWPATLVQPVGSPLSLECTVEGTSNPNLYWYRQAAGRGLQLLFYSVGIGQISSEVPQNLSASRPQDRQFILSSKKLLLSDSGFYLCAWSSGAANEQFFGPGTRLTVL.

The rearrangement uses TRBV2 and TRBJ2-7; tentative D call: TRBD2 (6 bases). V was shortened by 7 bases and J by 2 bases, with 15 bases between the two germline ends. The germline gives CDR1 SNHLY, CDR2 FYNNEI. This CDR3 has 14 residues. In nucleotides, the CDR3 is TGTGCCAGCAACCGGGACTCGGGACCCTACGAGCAGTACTTC. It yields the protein CASNRDSGPYEQYF.

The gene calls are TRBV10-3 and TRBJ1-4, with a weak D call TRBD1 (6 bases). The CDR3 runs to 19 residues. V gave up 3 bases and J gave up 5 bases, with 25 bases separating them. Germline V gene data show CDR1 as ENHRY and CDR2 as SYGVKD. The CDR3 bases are TGTGCCATCAGTGACCTCGATCAACAGGGAGGGCGACCGAATGAAAAACTGTTTTTT. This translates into CAISDLDQQGGRPNEKLFF.